This TCR beta chain was documented in a study of immune characterization of retroperitoneal liposarcoma. Germline lookup yields CDR1 SGHTA and CDR2 FQGNSA. V was trimmed by 2 bases and J by 3 bases, leaving 8 bases between them. The CDR3 is 14 residues long. Using its own MiXCR run on the PCR reads, TCRdb lists one record per CDR3 protein. Of over 10,000 distinct CDR3 sequences listed, 47% are singletons. By share, this clonotype counts as medium-sized. Sample: tumor tissue. The rearrangement joins TRBV7-2 to TRBJ2-1; possible D gene TRBD2, 6 bases. This TCR was sampled from a female donor with retroperitoneal liposarcoma. CDR3 DNA sequence: TGTGCCAGCAGCTTACGCGGGGACTACAATGAGCAGTTCTTC. Amino acids: CASSLRGDYNEQFF.